A single sample gave rise to the 9 T cell receptor beta chains below, sequenced in a study of T cell responses to AZD1222 COVID-19 vaccine. Clones were read by immunoSEQ multiplex PCR, and TCRdb kept only the in-frame ones, dropping some. Among about 84,000 clones listed, 80% to 95% were seen once. The sequencing here drew on peripheral blood, taken 28 days after the second AZD1222 dose. These TCRs come from an adult who received the AZD1222 COVID-19 vaccine.

The chain couples TRBV3-1 (or the pseudogene TRBV3-2) to TRBJ2-2, with a possible D match to TRBD1 (7 bases). Germline CDR1 is LGHDT and CDR2 is YNNKEL (reference sequence). This CDR3 has 17 amino acids. The V and J ends lost 6 bases and 3 bases respectively, with 20 bases between them. Written as DNA, the CDR3 is TGTGCCAGCAGTAGTGGGTCAGGGGGGTCTCACACCGGGGAGCTGTTTTTT. Amino acids: CASSSGSGGSHTGELFF.

The chain has TRBV3-1 (or the pseudogene TRBV3-2) and TRBJ1-2, with 10 positions matching TRBD1. The germline V gene has CDR1 LGHDT and CDR2 YNNKEL (reference sequence). The CDR3 extends over 15 amino acids. Losses at the gene ends were 2 bases for V and 2 bases for J; bases not matched to a gene: 2. CDR3 amino acids: CASSQRDRGNYGYTF. The CDR3 coding sequence is TGTGCCAGCAGCCAACGGGACAGGGGCAACTATGGCTACACCTTC.

The rearrangement uses TRBV2 and TRBJ1-3, with D possibly TRBD1 on 6 matching bases. The CDR3 loop spans 14 amino acids. Germline-derived CDR1 and CDR2 are SNHLY and FYNNEI. Deletions cut 6 bases from V and 0 bases from J, with 9 bases between. CDR3 protein: CASRKGGSGNTIYF. The CDR3 DNA sequence: TGTGCCAGCAGGAAGGGGGGCTCTGGAAACACCATATATTTT. The full variable domain, its missing parts supplied by reference TRBV2 and TRBJ1-3, is EPEVTQTPSHQVTQMGQEVILRCVPISNHLYFYWYRQILGQKVEFLVSFYNNEISEKSEIFDDQFSVERPDGSNFTLKIRSTKLEDSAMYFCASRKGGSGNTIYFGEGSWLTVV.

The gene calls are TRBV3-1 (or the pseudogene TRBV3-2) and TRBJ1-6; the D gene is possibly TRBD1 (6 bases). The CDR3 is 14 amino acids. CDR1 is LGHDT, CDR2 YNNKEL, per germline (reference sequence). The germline V and J ends were trimmed by 6 bases and 4 bases, with 10 bases remaining between them. As DNA, the CDR3 is TGTGCCAGCAGTCGACAGGATTATAATTCACCCCTCCACTTT. It translates to CASSRQDYNSPLHF.

The gene calls are TRBV30 and TRBJ2-5; 8 bases match TRBD1. The CDR3 totals 14 residues. After removal of 4 bases from V and 2 bases from J, the junction contained 6 bases not matched to a gene. Germline values: CDR1 GTSNPN, CDR2 SVGIG (reference sequence). The CDR3 region is CAWNLYRGQETQYF. CDR3 in DNA: TGTGCCTGGAATCTCTACAGGGGGCAAGAGACCCAGTACTTC.

In its sample, this clone was seen once. V gene TRBV5-6 combines with J gene TRBJ2-7; possible D gene TRBD2, 6 bases. V lost 1 base and J 2 bases, leaving 13 bases between the germline ends. The V gene's germline CDR1 is SGHDT and CDR2 YYEEEE. The CDR3 totals 15 residues. The CDR3 DNA reads TGTGCCAGCAGCTTGTTCCGGGGGATCACCTACGAGCAGTACTTC. It is translated as CASSLFRGITYEQYF.

The chain is built from TRBV6-5 and TRBJ1-5; TRBD1 matches at 10 bases. The germline CDR1 and CDR2 sequences are MNHEY and SVGAGI. V gave up 6 bases and J gave up 2 bases; unmatched junction bases: 4. This CDR3 spans 15 amino acids. Here the CDR3 reads CASRRDRGGNQPQHF. DNA of the CDR3: TGTGCCAGCAGACGGGACAGGGGAGGCAATCAGCCCCAGCATTTT.

J is TRBJ2-7 and V is TRBV18; D gene ambiguous. This CDR3 has 12 residues. Per germline, CDR1 KGHSH and CDR2 LQKENI. Trimming took 6 bases from V and 6 from J, leaving 12 bases between them. CDR3 residues: CASSRADGEQYF. Written as DNA, the CDR3 is TGTGCCAGCTCCCGCGCAGATGGCGAGCAGTACTTC.

This clone has just a few counts. CDR3 residues: CAWSETTSGGETQYF. The CDR3 region has the DNA TGTGCCTGGAGTGAGACTACTAGCGGGGGAGAGACCCAGTACTTC. This chain connects TRBV30 to TRBJ2-5, with 11 bases fitting TRBD2. The CDR3 is 15 residues long. Germline trimming cut 1 base from V and 4 bases from J; bases unmatched to any gene: 5. Germline CDR1 and CDR2: GTSNPN and SVGIG (reference sequence).